Listed here are 14 T cell receptor beta chains from one sample, sequenced in a study of breast tumors, draining lymph nodes, adjacent tissues. MiXCR, applied by TCRdb to the multiplex PCR reads, yields one record per CDR3 protein. The repertoire has 200,000 to 250,000 distinct CDR3 sequences, under 40% of them found once; the top ten carry approximately 3.5%. Breast cancer patients provided tissue from their axillary draining lymph nodes. Source material: axillary lymph node tissue. These TCRs come from a female donor with breast cancer. Some clones in this sample may be carry-over from other donors' samples.

The genes are TRBV6-1 and TRBJ2-7; 14 nucleotides match TRBD2. V was pared by 8 bases and J by 6 bases, with 6 bases of the junction left unmatched. CDR1 is MNHNS, CDR2 SASEGT, per germline. CDR3 length equals 14 residues. CDR3 loop: CASAAGTSGGEQYF. The CDR3, as DNA: TGTGCCAGCGCCGCCGGGACTAGCGGGGGCGAGCAGTACTTC.

There are many counts of this clonotype. The genes are TRBV10-3 and TRBJ1-2; D unclear. CDR1 is ENHRY and CDR2 is SYGVKD in the germline V gene. This CDR3 has 14 amino acids. V shed 7 bases and J shed 1 base, with 13 bases lying between them. The CDR3 is CAIKGQSYNYGYTF. In DNA form, the CDR3 reads TGTGCCATCAAAGGGCAGAGCTATAACTATGGCTACACCTTC.

As for this clonotype: It may be a read error: a sequence one base away is much more abundant. The V call is TRBV12-3 or TRBV12-4, the J call TRBJ2-5; D unclear. There are 13 residues in the CDR3. V lost 3 bases to trimming and J lost 2 bases, with 7 bases between them. The CDR3 DNA follows: TGTGCCAGCAGTTTCGCTCAGCAAGAGACCCAGTACTTC. This encodes CASSFAQQETQYF.

This chain connects TRBV20-1 to TRBJ2-1; the D gene is possibly TRBD2 (7 bases). V was trimmed by 5 bases and J by 3 bases, leaving 23 bases between them. Per the germline V gene, CDR1 is DFQATT and CDR2 is SNEGSKA (reference sequence). This CDR3 spans 17 amino acids. As DNA, the CDR3 is TGCAGTGCTTATACTAGCGCAGGAGGGGGGTACTACAATGAGCAGTTCTTC. It specifies CSAYTSAGGGYYNEQFF.

The rearrangement joins TRBV20-1 to TRBJ2-7; TRBD2 agrees at 9 bases. The CDR3 has 15 amino acids. CDR1 is DFQATT and CDR2 is SNEGSKA in the germline V gene (reference sequence). J lost 3 bases, V lost 3 bases, and 9 bases had no gene match. CDR3 DNA: TGCAGTGCTAGGGTAACCGGGACTAGCCTCTACGAGCAGTACTTC. As protein: CSARVTGTSLYEQYF.

The chain is built from TRBV6-1 and TRBJ1-6; the D is unclear. Trimming took 8 bases from V and 3 from J, leaving 14 bases between them. Germline CDR1 is MNHNS and CDR2 is SASEGT. This CDR3 spans 15 amino acids. CDR3 sequence: CASRGGIFYNSPLHF. CDR3 DNA: TGTGCCAGCCGGGGAGGGATCTTCTATAATTCACCCCTCCACTTT.

This clonotype was detected ten times or more. This chain joins TRBV4-1 and TRBJ2-7; 10 bases align to TRBD2. The CDR3 loop spans 20 amino acids. J was trimmed by 0 bases and V by 0 bases; bases with no gene match: 14. The germline V gene encodes CDR1 MGHRA and CDR2 YSYEKL. The CDR3, as DNA: TGCGCCAGCAGCCAAGACAGGAGCGGGAGGGCCTTTAGCGCCTCCTACGAGCAGTACTTC. Translation gives CASSQDRSGRAFSASYEQYF.

This clonotype has ten or more counts. The chain links TRBV6-1 to TRBJ2-2; D not certain. V lost 1 base and J lost 0, with 15 bases in between. This CDR3 comprises 18 residues. CDR1 and CDR2 (germline): MNHNS, SASEGT. CDR3 coding DNA: TGTGCCAGCAGTGAAGAAAGGTTCGGGTACCCGAACACCGGGGAGCTGTTTTTT. As protein: CASSEERFGYPNTGELFF.

At least ten counts were recorded for this clonotype. The chain carries TRBV7-9 and TRBJ2-1; the D is unclear. This CDR3 comprises 13 residues. V was pared by 3 bases and J by 5 bases, with 8 bases between. Germline lookup yields CDR1 SEHNR and CDR2 FQNEAQ (reference sequence). The CDR3 sequence: CASSLSEDNEQFF. In DNA form, the CDR3 reads TGTGCCAGCAGCTTGTCAGAAGACAATGAGCAGTTCTTC.

In this sample, this clonotype turned up many times. The chain employs TRBV20-1 and TRBJ2-5; perhaps TRBD1 as D (5 bases). Per germline, CDR1 DFQATT and CDR2 SNEGSKA (reference sequence). The CDR3 length is 12 residues. The V end was cut by 6 bases, the J end by 1 base, with 9 bases between. The CDR3 reads CSALTVQETQYF. DNA of the CDR3: TGCAGTGCCTTGACAGTCCAAGAGACCCAGTACTTC.

The chain carries TRBV6-1 and TRBJ2-1; 7 bases line up with TRBD2. Germline assignment: CDR1 MNHNS and CDR2 SASEGT. The CDR3 sequence is 16 residues long. With 4 bases clipped from V and 0 bases from J, the junction kept 6 bases outside the gene matches. The CDR3 spells CASSATLADSYNEQFF. The DNA for the CDR3 is TGTGCCAGCAGTGCAACCCTAGCGGACTCCTACAATGAGCAGTTCTTC.

This clonotype was counted ten times or more. V usage is TRBV9 and J usage is TRBJ2-1; 11 nucleotides line up with TRBD1. This CDR3 comprises 16 residues. Germline CDR1 reads SGDLS; CDR2 reads YYNGEE. V lost 0 bases and J lost 7; bases outside the gene matches: 6. Here the CDR3 reads CASSVDGTGGRNEQFF. The CDR3 region has the DNA TGTGCCAGCAGCGTAGATGGGACAGGGGGAAGGAATGAGCAGTTCTTC. The whole variable domain, filled in from reference TRBV9 and TRBJ2-1, reads DSGVTQTPKHLITATGQRVTLRCSPRSGDLSVYWYQQSLDQGLQFLIQYYNGEERAKGNILERFSAQQFPDLHSELNLSSLELGDSALYFCASSVDGTGGRNEQFFGPGTRLTVL.

The table lists this clonotype with many counts. The chain is built from TRBV19 and TRBJ2-5; the match to TRBD1 covers 11 bases. J lost 4 bases, V lost 6 bases, and 10 bases had no gene match. This CDR3 has 16 residues. Germline V gives CDR1 LNHDA, CDR2 SQIVND (reference sequence). CDR3: CASSPGTGGAVETQYF. CDR3 coding DNA: TGTGCCAGTAGCCCCGGGACAGGGGGAGCGGTAGAGACCCAGTACTTC.

The V call is TRBV9, the J call TRBJ2-1; tentatively, D is TRBD2 (6 bases). The ends were cut back, 1 base at V and 8 bases at J, with 16 bases in the middle. The CDR3 runs to 15 residues. Germline V gene sequence: CDR1 SGDLS, CDR2 YYNGEE. The CDR3 DNA reads TGTGCCAGCAGCGTACCGATGGGGGGAAGGGATGAGCAGTTCTTC. Protein: CASSVPMGGRDEQFF.